What follows are 13 T cell receptor beta chains derived from one specimen sequenced in a study of blood T cell repertoires in COVID-19. The repertoire was sequenced with immunoSEQ multiplex PCR; TCRdb's copy has only in-frame clones and lacks some. Here the sample spans approximately 150,000 clones, 82% being singletons. The source material was peripheral blood. The source is a woman in her 70s with acute or convalescent COVID-19.

The chain recombines TRBV11-2 with TRBJ2-1, with 11 bases identical to TRBD2. With V trimmed by 6 bases and J by 9 bases, 10 bases remained unmatched. The CDR3 is 15 residues long. Germline V gene data show CDR1 as SGHAT and CDR2 as FQNNGV. CDR3 coding DNA: TGTGCCAGCAGTTCCTCTAGCGGGGGGCGCACTGAGCAGTTCTTC. Protein product: CASSSSSGGRTEQFF. The entire variable domain, with the rest obtained from reference TRBV11-2 and TRBJ2-1, is as follows: EAGVAQSPRYKIIEKRQSVAFWCNPISGHATLYWYQQILGQGPKLLIQFQNNGVVDDSQLPKDRFSAERLKGVDSTLKIQPAKLEDSAVYLCASSSSSGGRTEQFFGPGTRLTVL.

For the CDR3, the DNA is TGTGCCAGCAGTCTGATCGGACTAGGCACGACTGGCTACGAGCAGTACTTC. This codes for CASSLIGLGTTGYEQYF. V gene TRBV6-6 combines with J gene TRBJ2-7; TRBD2 matches at 7 bases. The CDR3 totals 17 residues. The germline V gene has CDR1 MNHNY and CDR2 SVGAGI (reference sequence). Trimming took 5 bases from V and 3 from J; bases not matched to a gene: 16.

The V gene is TRBV19, the J gene TRBJ1-5; no clear D. The V end was cut by 7 bases, the J end by 6 bases, with 22 bases between. The CDR3 extends over 16 amino acids. Germline V CDR1 and CDR2: LNHDA, SQIVND (reference sequence). For the CDR3, the DNA is TGTGCCAGTACTCGCGGCGGGAAGCTTGGTGGTCAGCCCCAGCATTTT. Its protein is CASTRGGKLGGQPQHF. Full variable domain (remainder filled in from reference TRBV19 and TRBJ1-5): DGGITQSPKYLFRKEGQNVTLSCEQNLNHDAMYWYRQDPGQGLRLIYYSQIVNDFQKGDIAEGYSVSREKKESFPLTVTSAQKNPTAFYLCASTRGGKLGGQPQHFGDGTRLSIL.

CDR3 sequence reads: CASSSVDRGRDQPQHF. CDR3 coding DNA: TGTGCCAGCAGTTCCGTTGACAGGGGGCGTGATCAGCCCCAGCATTTT. The chain uses TRBV28 and TRBJ1-5, with 10 positions matching TRBD1. The germline CDR1 and CDR2 sequences are MDHEN and SYDVKM. V lost 4 bases and J lost 5; bases outside the gene matches: 8. The CDR3 sequence is 16 residues long.

This clone has a single count. This rearrangement joins TRBV7-2 to TRBJ2-7; 11 bases map to TRBD2. Trimming cost V 5 bases and J 4 bases; bases outside gene matches: 10. Germline assignment: CDR1 SGHTA and CDR2 FQGNSA. There are 16 residues in the CDR3. DNA for the CDR3: TGTGCCAGCAGCAACGTAGCGGGAGGGAGCAGGTACGAGCAGTACTTC. Amino acid sequence: CASSNVAGGSRYEQYF.

CDR3: CASSPNRDGYTF. The CDR3 region has the DNA TGTGCCAGCAGCCCAAACAGGGACGGCTACACCTTC. The chain carries TRBV7-2 and TRBJ1-2, with D maybe TRBD1 (6 bases). Germline CDR1 reads SGHTA; CDR2 reads FQGNSA. The ends were cut back, 5 bases at V and 8 bases at J, with 12 bases in the middle. The CDR3 runs to 12 residues.

The chain couples TRBV7-2 to TRBJ2-1; a possible D gene is TRBD2 (5 bases). The ends were cut back, 1 base at V and 8 bases at J, with 9 bases in the middle. The CDR3 runs 13 residues. CDR1 and CDR2 (germline): SGHTA, FQGNSA. DNA of the CDR3: TGTGCCAGCAGCTTAGTTGTGAGGGATGAGCAGTTCTTC. It encodes CASSLVVRDEQFF.

V usage is TRBV10-3 and J usage is TRBJ2-7; 7 bases align to TRBD2. The V segment lost 7 bases and the J segment 1 base; nucleotides outside the gene matches: 4. The CDR3 loop spans 13 amino acids. Germline CDR1 and CDR2: ENHRY and SYGVKD. The CDR3 coding sequence is TGTGCCATCACCACGGGGGGATCCTACGAGCAGTACTTC. It is translated as CAITTGGSYEQYF.

The chain uses TRBV28 and TRBJ2-1; D unclear. In germline, CDR1 is MDHEN, CDR2 SYDVKM. Deletions cut 4 bases from V and 9 bases from J, with 10 bases between. The CDR3 contains 12 residues. CDR3 bases: TGTGCCAGCAGTTGGGTCCACAGTGAGCAGTTCTTC. Translation gives CASSWVHSEQFF.

V and J are TRBV30 and TRBJ1-2; D ambiguous. The CDR3 is 12 amino acids. V lost 4 bases and J lost 3, with 9 bases in between. CDR1 and CDR2 (germline): GTSNPN, SVGIG (reference sequence). The CDR3 region has the DNA TGTGCCTGGATCACAGAGCACTATGGCTACACCTTC. Its protein product is CAWITEHYGYTF.

This rearrangement joins TRBV5-5 to TRBJ2-1; 7 bases are shared with TRBD1. V lost 3 bases, J lost 6 bases, and 12 bases stayed unmatched. The CDR3 covers 16 residues. Germline V lookup: CDR1 SGHKS, CDR2 YYEKEE (reference sequence). The CDR3 sequence is CASSSGQARGGNEQFF. In DNA form, the CDR3 reads TGTGCCAGCAGCTCAGGACAGGCAAGAGGAGGCAATGAGCAGTTCTTC.

This clone appeared a few times. This chain uses TRBV4-1 with TRBJ2-7; 7 positions match TRBD2. CDR3 length: 16 amino acids. CDR1 is MGHRA and CDR2 is YSYEKL in the germline V gene. Losses at the gene ends were 0 bases for V and 3 bases for J; bases not matched to a gene: 8. The DNA of the CDR3 is TGCGCCAGCAGCCAAGATCCTAGCGGACCCGACTACGAGCAGTACTTC. It encodes CASSQDPSGPDYEQYF.

This clone was detected only a few times. The chain carries TRBV5-6 and TRBJ1-4; D is unresolved. Germline values: CDR1 SGHDT, CDR2 YYEEEE. V shed 2 bases and J shed 8 bases, with 16 bases lying between them. The CDR3 runs to 15 residues. The CDR3 sequence: CASSLRLGGGEKLFF. CDR3 DNA sequence: TGTGCCAGCAGCTTACGATTAGGCGGTGGAGAAAAACTGTTTTTT.